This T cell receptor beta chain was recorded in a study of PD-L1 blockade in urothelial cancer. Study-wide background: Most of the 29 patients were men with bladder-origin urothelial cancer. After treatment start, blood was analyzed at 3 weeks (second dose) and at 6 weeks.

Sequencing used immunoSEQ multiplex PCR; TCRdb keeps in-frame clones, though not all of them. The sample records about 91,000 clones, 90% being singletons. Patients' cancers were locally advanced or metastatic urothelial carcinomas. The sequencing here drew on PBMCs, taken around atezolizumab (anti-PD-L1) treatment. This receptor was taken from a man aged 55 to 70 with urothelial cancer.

The CDR3 nucleotides read TGTGCCAGCAGCCCTGGACAGAGAAGTAATGAGCAGTTCTTC. It codes for CASSPGQRSNEQFF. The chain combines TRBV7-3 with TRBJ2-1; D might be TRBD1 (6 bases). V shed 5 bases and J shed 7 bases, with 15 bases lying between them. The CDR3 sequence is 14 residues long. Germline CDR1 SGHTA, CDR2 FQGTGA.